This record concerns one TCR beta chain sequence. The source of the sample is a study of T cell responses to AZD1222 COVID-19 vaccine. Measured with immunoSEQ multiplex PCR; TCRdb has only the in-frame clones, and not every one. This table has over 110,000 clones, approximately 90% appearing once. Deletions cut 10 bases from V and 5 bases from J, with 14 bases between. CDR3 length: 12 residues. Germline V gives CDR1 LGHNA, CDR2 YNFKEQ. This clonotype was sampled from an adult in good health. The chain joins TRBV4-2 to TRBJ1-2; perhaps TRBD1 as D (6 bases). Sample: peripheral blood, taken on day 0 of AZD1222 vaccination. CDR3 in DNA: TGTGCCACACAGGGATCCAATTATGGCTACACCTTC. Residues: CATQGSNYGYTF.